The 4 T cell receptor beta chains reported below all come from one sample, sequenced in a study of technical replicates of blood from a handful of donors. Assay used: immunoSEQ multiplex PCR; TCRdb lists only in-frame clones, some missing. The sample lists 60,000 to 70,000 clones, roughly 98% seen once, with around 0.16% in the top ten. Sequences were obtained from T cells isolated from PBMCs. These receptor sequences come from a human donor in good health.

The rearrangement links TRBV7-3 to TRBJ2-2, with TRBD2 identical over 10 bases. This CDR3 has 18 residues. Germline lookup yields CDR1 SGHTA and CDR2 FQGTGA. Trimming removed 2 bases from V and 1 base from J; junction bases left unmatched: 7. The CDR3 region is CASSLFSGGARNTGELFF. CDR3 coding DNA: TGTGCCAGCAGCTTATTCAGCGGGGGGGCCAGGAACACCGGGGAGCTGTTTTTT.

The genes are TRBV5-1 and TRBJ2-7; D unresolved. CDR1 and CDR2 from the germline V gene are SGHRS and YFSETQ. The CDR3 runs 13 residues. Trimming cost V 0 bases and J 6 bases, with 10 bases left between them. The CDR3 protein is CASSLAASFEQYF. The DNA for the CDR3 is TGCGCCAGCAGCTTGGCCGCGAGTTTCGAGCAGTACTTC.

The chain links TRBV9 to TRBJ1-2; 8 bases map to TRBD1. After removal of 0 bases from V and 2 bases from J, the junction contained 3 bases not matched to a gene. This CDR3 is built from 15 residues. The germline CDR1 and CDR2 sequences are SGDLS and YYNGEE. CDR3 sequence reads: CASSVDYRGNYGYTF. CDR3 in DNA: TGTGCCAGCAGCGTAGATTACAGGGGGAACTATGGCTACACCTTC.

The rearrangement links TRBV7-2 to TRBJ1-1; a weak D match, TRBD1 (5 bases). CDR3 size: 15 residues. Germline values: CDR1 SGHTA, CDR2 FQGNSA. V was clipped by 4 bases and J by 4 bases, with 16 bases between them. CDR3 in amino acids: CASSSLGEVPTEAFF. The CDR3 coding sequence is TGTGCCAGCAGCTCTCTGGGGGAGGTCCCCACTGAAGCTTTCTTT.